This TCR beta chain came from a study of OX40 agonist ivuxolimab in advanced cancers. Across the study: The patients' treatment was ivuxolimab, an agonistic anti-OX40 (CD134) antibody. Recorded diagnoses for dose-escalation patients were hepatocellular carcinoma, melanoma, renal cell or head and neck cancer. Two cutaneous melanoma patients and one hepatocellular carcinoma patient, three in all, had partial responses.

Note on this clone: Its cognate antigen is unknown.

Germline V gives CDR1 LNHDA, CDR2 SQIVND (reference sequence). The CDR3 spans 17 residues. V was cut by 3 bases and J by 0 bases, with 17 bases left in between. Measured with immunoSEQ multiplex PCR; TCRdb has only the in-frame clones, and not every one. This sample has 45,000 to 70,000 clones, with 85% to 90% found just once. Study outcomes and limitations: At 0.1 to 3.0 mg/kg and by week 6, clonal expansion occurred in CD4+ and CD8+ blood T cells.

This sequence joins TRBV19 and TRBJ1-2; tentatively, D is TRBD1 (5 bases). This receptor was obtained from an adult with an advanced solid tumor such as melanoma, head and neck, liver or kidney cancer. The sequences come from CD4+ or CD8+ T cells sorted from blood, collected in a trial of the OX40 agonist ivuxolimab. This chain's CDR3 is CASSIVRQGGANYGYTF. The CDR3 nucleotides are TGTGCCAGTAGTATCGTCAGACAAGGAGGGGCTAACTATGGCTACACCTTC.